This is a list of T cell receptor beta chains from one sample in a study of blood T cells in healthy people across ages. TCRdb used MiXCR to reprocess the 5' RACE reads, holding one entry per CDR3 protein. The repertoire holds 1.4 million to 1.5 million distinct CDR3 sequences, with around 39% as singletons. Sequencing input: blood. These receptors were taken from a young woman in good health. Each CDR3 is given with its conserved first and last residue. D genes are given only for firm matches. Some rows have no size entry. The others give once, few or many, or a class for an expanded clone.

abundance: -
j_gene: TRBJ1-4
d_gene: -
v_gene: TRBV6-6
CDR3nt: TGTGCCAGCAGTCGCCCAGGGGCTACTAATGAAAAACTGTTTTTT
CDR3aa: CASSRPGATNEKLFF

abundance: -
j_gene: TRBJ2-3
d_gene: TRBD2
v_gene: TRBV9
CDR3nt: TGTGCCAGCAGCGTGGGCGGGGGGAACACAGATACGCAGTATTTT
CDR3aa: CASSVGGGNTDTQYF

abundance: few
j_gene: TRBJ1-5
d_gene: -
v_gene: TRBV7-2
CDR3nt: TGTGCCAGCAGCTTAAGGCGAGGGCATCAGCCCCAGCATTTT
CDR3aa: CASSLRRGHQPQHF

abundance: -
j_gene: TRBJ2-7
d_gene: -
v_gene: TRBV12-3/TRBV12-4
CDR3nt: TGTGCCAGCAGTCCAGCAGGGAGCTCCTACGAGCAGTACTTC
CDR3aa: CASSPAGSSYEQYF

abundance: -
j_gene: TRBJ2-7
d_gene: -
v_gene: TRBV20-1
CDR3nt: TGCAGTGCTAGAGATACGGGGGAGGGGGCTAACGAGCAGTACTTC
CDR3aa: CSARDTGEGANEQYF

abundance: -
j_gene: TRBJ1-6
d_gene: -
v_gene: TRBV28
CDR3nt: TGTGCCAGCGGCGGAAACTCCTATAATTCACCCCTCCACTTT
CDR3aa: CASGGNSYNSPLHF

abundance: -
j_gene: TRBJ2-5
d_gene: -
v_gene: TRBV7-6
CDR3nt: TGTGCCAGCAGGCCGGGGACTTTTAAAGAGACCCAGTACTTC
CDR3aa: CASRPGTFKETQYF

abundance: -
j_gene: TRBJ1-6
d_gene: -
v_gene: TRBV5-1
CDR3nt: TGCGCCAGCAGCTTGGAGGGGGGGTCAAGGAATTCACCCCTCCACTTT
CDR3aa: CASSLEGGSRNSPLHF

abundance: -
j_gene: TRBJ2-5
d_gene: TRBD2
v_gene: TRBV12-3/TRBV12-4
CDR3nt: TGTGCCAGCAGTGCCACTAGCGGGGGGTACCCTCAAGAGACCCAGTACTTC
CDR3aa: CASSATSGGYPQETQYF

abundance: -
j_gene: TRBJ1-1
d_gene: -
v_gene: TRBV20-1
CDR3nt: TGCAGTGCTAGAGATCAGTCCGGGCTCACTGAAGCTTTCTTT
CDR3aa: CSARDQSGLTEAFF

abundance: -
j_gene: TRBJ2-7
d_gene: TRBD2
v_gene: TRBV20-1
CDR3nt: TGCAGTGCTAGACTACTAGCGGGCTACGAGCAGTACTTC
CDR3aa: CSARLLAGYEQYF

abundance: -
j_gene: TRBJ2-5
d_gene: TRBD1
v_gene: TRBV6-6
CDR3nt: TGTGCCTGTCTGAGGGGGCCGGGGGAGACCCAGTACTTC
CDR3aa: CACLRGPGETQYF

abundance: -
j_gene: TRBJ2-1
d_gene: TRBD2
v_gene: TRBV29-1
CDR3nt: TGCAGCGTTACTAGCGGCTACAATGAGCAGTTCTTC
CDR3aa: CSVTSGYNEQFF

abundance: -
j_gene: TRBJ1-1
d_gene: TRBD1
v_gene: TRBV5-1
CDR3nt: TGCGCCAGCAGAGAGGGGGCGCCGAACACTGAAGCTTTCTTT
CDR3aa: CASREGAPNTEAFF

abundance: few
j_gene: TRBJ2-3
d_gene: -
v_gene: TRBV7-2
CDR3nt: TGTGCCAGCAGCTTAGCGGACCGGGGTACGCAGTATTTT
CDR3aa: CASSLADRGTQYF

abundance: -
j_gene: TRBJ1-1
d_gene: -
v_gene: TRBV20-1
CDR3nt: TGCAGTGCTAGAGATGCAGGGGCCCTCCGAACTTTCTTT
CDR3aa: CSARDAGALRTFF

abundance: -
j_gene: TRBJ1-4
d_gene: -
v_gene: TRBV10-3
CDR3nt: TGTGCCATCAGTGACCCCCCTGGGGTAAAACTGTTTTTT
CDR3aa: CAISDPPGVKLFF

abundance: few
j_gene: TRBJ1-5
d_gene: -
v_gene: TRBV20-1
CDR3nt: TGCAGTGCTAGAGATGGGAAGCGTCGGGGAGTCAGCAATCAGCCCCAGCATTTT
CDR3aa: CSARDGKRRGVSNQPQHF

abundance: -
j_gene: TRBJ2-4
d_gene: TRBD2
v_gene: TRBV3-1
CDR3nt: TGTGCCAGCAGCCTGATGAGCGGGGATACCAAAAACATTCAGTACTTC
CDR3aa: CASSLMSGDTKNIQYF

abundance: -
j_gene: TRBJ2-7
d_gene: -
v_gene: TRBV30
CDR3nt: TGTGCACATACGATAGGGGGCTACGAGCAGTACTTC
CDR3aa: CAHTIGGYEQYF

abundance: -
j_gene: TRBJ2-1
d_gene: TRBD1
v_gene: TRBV7-2
CDR3nt: TGTGCCAGCAGCTTAGCGCCCCAGGGGGCCTATGAGCAGTTCTTC
CDR3aa: CASSLAPQGAYEQFF

abundance: few
j_gene: TRBJ2-5
d_gene: -
v_gene: TRBV20-1
CDR3nt: TGCAGCGAAACAGGGGGGGGACAAGAGACCCAGTACTTC
CDR3aa: CSETGGGQETQYF

abundance: -
j_gene: TRBJ1-2
d_gene: TRBD1
v_gene: TRBV5-4
CDR3nt: TGTGCCAGCAGCCCGGACAGGGGTTATGACTATGGCTACACCTTC
CDR3aa: CASSPDRGYDYGYTF

abundance: few
j_gene: TRBJ1-1
d_gene: -
v_gene: TRBV3-1
CDR3nt: TGTGCCAGCAGCCAAGGTACCTTTATGAACACTGAAGCTTTCTTT
CDR3aa: CASSQGTFMNTEAFF

abundance: -
j_gene: TRBJ2-7
d_gene: -
v_gene: TRBV10-2
CDR3nt: TGCGCCAGCAGTGAACCCGCCTACAATGAGCAGTACTTC
CDR3aa: CASSEPAYNEQYF

abundance: -
j_gene: TRBJ2-2
d_gene: TRBD1
v_gene: TRBV5-1
CDR3nt: TGCGCCAGCAGCTGGGCCGGGACAGATGGCGCCGGGGAGCTGTTTTTT
CDR3aa: CASSWAGTDGAGELFF

abundance: -
j_gene: TRBJ2-1
d_gene: -
v_gene: TRBV5-1
CDR3nt: TGCGCCAGCAGCTTGGAGGACGAAGCCTACGAGCAGTTCTTC
CDR3aa: CASSLEDEAYEQFF

abundance: -
j_gene: TRBJ2-7
d_gene: -
v_gene: TRBV7-7
CDR3nt: TGTGCCAGCAGCTTAGCTCCTAACTACGAGCAGTACTTC
CDR3aa: CASSLAPNYEQYF

abundance: -
j_gene: TRBJ2-2
d_gene: TRBD2
v_gene: TRBV7-2
CDR3nt: TGTGCCAGCAGCTTATGGGCTAGCGGGAGTACCGGGGAGCTGTTTTTT
CDR3aa: CASSLWASGSTGELFF

abundance: -
j_gene: TRBJ1-2
d_gene: TRBD1
v_gene: TRBV24-1
CDR3nt: TGTGCCACCAGTGGGACAGGGAGAGGCTACACCTTC
CDR3aa: CATSGTGRGYTF

abundance: -
j_gene: TRBJ2-3
d_gene: TRBD2
v_gene: TRBV5-1
CDR3nt: TGCGCCAGCAGCTTCGACAATGCTAGCGGGAGCACAGATACGCAGTATTTT
CDR3aa: CASSFDNASGSTDTQYF

abundance: -
j_gene: TRBJ2-5
d_gene: -
v_gene: TRBV7-9
CDR3nt: TGTGCCAGCAGCCCCCGGGTAGGAGGGGGAAAAGAGACCCAGTACTTC
CDR3aa: CASSPRVGGGKETQYF

abundance: -
j_gene: TRBJ1-2
d_gene: -
v_gene: TRBV7-9
CDR3nt: TGTGCCAGCAGCTTAGTCCTGGGGGGCGCCTATGGCTACACCTTC
CDR3aa: CASSLVLGGAYGYTF

abundance: -
j_gene: TRBJ2-1
d_gene: TRBD1
v_gene: TRBV15
CDR3nt: TGTGCCACCAGCAGAGACGGGACAGGGTACGCTTACAATGAGCAGTTCTTC
CDR3aa: CATSRDGTGYAYNEQFF

abundance: -
j_gene: TRBJ2-5
d_gene: -
v_gene: TRBV20-1
CDR3nt: TGCAGTGCTAGACCAGACTGGGTATTCCAAGAGACCCAGTACTTC
CDR3aa: CSARPDWVFQETQYF

abundance: -
j_gene: TRBJ2-3
d_gene: TRBD1
v_gene: TRBV27
CDR3nt: TGTGCCAGCAGCCTGACAGGGGGGTCCACAGATGCGCAGTATTTT
CDR3aa: CASSLTGGSTDAQYF

abundance: once
j_gene: TRBJ2-5
d_gene: TRBD1
v_gene: TRBV29-1
CDR3nt: TGCAGCGCCGTACAGGGGGCTGCGGAGACCCAGTACTTC
CDR3aa: CSAVQGAAETQYF

abundance: few
j_gene: TRBJ2-6
d_gene: TRBD1
v_gene: TRBV28
CDR3nt: TGTGCCAGCAGTCGGACAGGGTTCGGGGCCAACGTCCTGACTTTC
CDR3aa: CASSRTGFGANVLTF

abundance: few
j_gene: TRBJ2-2
d_gene: -
v_gene: TRBV11-2
CDR3nt: TGTGCCAGCAGCTCGATCGGGGTGGCGAACACCGGGGAGCTGTTTTTT
CDR3aa: CASSSIGVANTGELFF

abundance: few
j_gene: TRBJ2-1
d_gene: -
v_gene: TRBV7-2
CDR3nt: TGTGCCAGCAGCTCGTTAGCACTTGGGCAGTTCTTC
CDR3aa: CASSSLALGQFF

abundance: -
j_gene: TRBJ2-4
d_gene: -
v_gene: TRBV6-2/TRBV6-3
CDR3nt: TGTGCCAGCAGAGTAGACTTAGCCAAAAACATTCAGTACTTC
CDR3aa: CASRVDLAKNIQYF

abundance: -
j_gene: TRBJ2-7
d_gene: -
v_gene: TRBV6-6
CDR3nt: TGTGCCAGCAGTTACCCTGGACAGACTACCTACGAGCAGTACTTC
CDR3aa: CASSYPGQTTYEQYF

abundance: -
j_gene: TRBJ2-4
d_gene: TRBD1
v_gene: TRBV3-1
CDR3nt: TGTGCCAGCAGACGGACCGGGACAGGCAAAAACATTCAGTACTTC
CDR3aa: CASRRTGTGKNIQYF

abundance: -
j_gene: TRBJ2-1
d_gene: TRBD2
v_gene: TRBV20-1
CDR3nt: TGCAGTGCTAGAGAAGCGAGGACTAGCGGGGGGCCGTACAATGAGCAGTTCTTC
CDR3aa: CSAREARTSGGPYNEQFF

abundance: -
j_gene: TRBJ1-2
d_gene: TRBD1
v_gene: TRBV20-1
CDR3nt: TGCAGTGCTAGTCGGGACAGGGTTTTTTTCGAAGGCTACACCTTC
CDR3aa: CSASRDRVFFEGYTF

abundance: -
j_gene: TRBJ2-5
d_gene: TRBD1
v_gene: TRBV20-1
CDR3nt: TGCAGTGCCAATGTCGGGACAGGGGGAGAGACCCAGTACTTC
CDR3aa: CSANVGTGGETQYF

abundance: -
j_gene: TRBJ2-7
d_gene: -
v_gene: TRBV5-6
CDR3nt: TGTGCCAGCCCACTATCCTTCCGGGTGGCCTACGAGCAGTACTTC
CDR3aa: CASPLSFRVAYEQYF

abundance: -
j_gene: TRBJ2-5
d_gene: -
v_gene: TRBV11-2
CDR3nt: TGTGCCAGCAGCTCCACTCGACAGGCAGTGTACTTC
CDR3aa: CASSSTRQAVYF

abundance: -
j_gene: TRBJ1-2
d_gene: -
v_gene: TRBV29-1
CDR3nt: TGCAGCGTTGGGGGACAAAACTATGGCTACACCTTC
CDR3aa: CSVGGQNYGYTF